Shown below are 6 T cell receptor beta chains from a single sample sequenced in a study of identical twins. TCRdb re-called the 5' RACE reads through MiXCR, storing one row per CDR3 protein. The sample holds hundreds of thousands of distinct CDR3 sequences; around 21% are singletons and the top ten take over 4%. This sample was shared with a second study, whose subject was T cells expressing NK-cell markers.

Source material: PBMCs. These receptors all come from a woman in her late teens or twenties in good health.

The V call is TRBV12-3 or TRBV12-4, the J call TRBJ2-7, with D unresolved. Trimming stripped 5 bases from V and 2 bases from J, with 10 bases between. This CDR3 is built from 13 residues. In DNA, the CDR3 is TGTGCCAGCAGTCCCCTTGGGCCCTACGAGCAGTACTTC. This encodes CASSPLGPYEQYF.

The chain joins TRBV21-1 to TRBJ1-6. TRBV21-1 is reported as a pseudogene. This CDR3 has 14 amino acids. The CDR3 sequence: CASSTGVRDSPLHF. CDR3 bases: TGTGCCAGCAGCACTGGGGTAAGGGATTCACCCCTCCACTTT.

With regard to this clonotype: This likely comes from a read error, as the CDR3 has no conserved phenylalanine or tryptophan at its end. This chain links TRBV30 with TRBJ2-3, with D possibly TRBD2 on 6 matching bases. Germline CDR1 and CDR2: GTSNPN and SVGIG (reference sequence). The CDR3 spans 12 residues. Trimming stripped 5 bases from V and 5 bases from J, with 11 bases between. The CDR3 region has the DNA TGTGCCTGGGGAGGGCTAGGAGATACGCAGTATTTG. Protein sequence: CAWGGLGDTQYL.

The DNA for the CDR3 is TGCAGTGCTAGAGGCCAGGGACCGAACACTGAAGCTTTCTTT. Its translation is CSARGQGPNTEAFF. This sequence joins TRBV20-1 and TRBJ1-1, with D maybe TRBD1 (5 bases). The CDR3 is 14 residues long. Germline V gives CDR1 DFQATT, CDR2 SNEGSKA (reference sequence). The ends were cut back, 1 base at V and 1 base at J, with 10 bases in the middle.

There are many counts of this clonotype. The chain employs TRBV12-3 or TRBV12-4 and TRBJ2-2; 9 nucleotides match TRBD2. Losses at the gene ends were 3 bases for V and 5 bases for J; bases not matched to a gene: 4. The CDR3 covers 15 residues. CDR3: CASSFAGGRTGELFF. CDR3 DNA sequence: TGTGCCAGCAGTTTTGCGGGGGGGAGGACCGGGGAGCTGTTTTTT.

This clonotype has a handful of counts. The chain has TRBV7-6 and TRBJ2-1; 8 bases are shared with TRBD2. The germline V gene encodes CDR1 SGHVS and CDR2 FNYEAQ. Losses at the gene ends were 5 bases for V and 9 bases for J; bases not matched to a gene: 12. The CDR3 has 15 residues. The CDR3 protein is CASSRSGSVGGEQFF. CDR3 sequence (DNA): TGTGCCAGCAGCCGAAGCGGGAGTGTCGGTGGTGAGCAGTTCTTC.